These 32 T cell receptor beta chains originate from one sample sequenced in a study of PD-1 blockade in classical Hodgkin lymphoma. Stated time point: cycle 4 day 1 (C4D1), after 5 to 7 weeks of nivolumab. All patients experienced relapse after autologous stem cell transplantation, and brentuximab vedotin exposure was variable. The repertoire was sequenced with immunoSEQ multiplex PCR; TCRdb's copy has only in-frame clones and lacks some. The repertoire holds 50,000 or so clones, about three quarters seen once, with more than 10% in the top ten. The starting material was peripheral blood mononuclear cells (PBMCs), obtained before the fourth cycle of nivolumab. These receptor sequences come from a human donor with classical Hodgkin lymphoma.

The rearrangement uses TRBV18 and TRBJ2-7, with 9 nucleotides matching TRBD1. Germline values: CDR1 KGHSH, CDR2 LQKENI. The length of the CDR3 is 15 residues. Germline trimming cut 3 bases from V and 4 bases from J; bases unmatched to any gene: 7. As DNA, the CDR3 is TGTGCCAGCTCACCTCCCGGGACAGGGATGTACGAGCAGTACTTC. Translation gives CASSPPGTGMYEQYF. Together with reference TRBV18 and TRBJ2-7, the CDR3 gives the full variable domain: NAGVMQNPRHLVRRRGQEARLRCSPMKGHSHVYWYRQLPEEGLKFMVYLQKENIIDESGMPKERFSAEFPKEGPSILRIQQVVRGDSAAYFCASSPPGTGMYEQYFGPGTRLTVT.

V gene TRBV28 combines with J gene TRBJ1-5; the match to TRBD1 covers 9 bases. V trimming: 6 bases; J trimming: 6 bases; junction bases outside the gene matches: 9. Germline CDR1 reads MDHEN; CDR2 reads SYDVKM. The CDR3 extends over 15 amino acids. The CDR3 sequence: CASRGTDRGSQPQHF. Written as DNA, the CDR3 is TGTGCCAGCAGGGGGACAGACAGGGGGAGTCAGCCCCAGCATTTT.

This clone was seen more than once but under ten times. The rearrangement links TRBV5-6 to TRBJ2-7; TRBD2 matches at 7 bases. The CDR3 loop spans 14 amino acids. Germline V gene lookup returns CDR1 SGHDT and CDR2 YYEEEE. V was clipped by 1 base and J by 5 bases; unmatched bases: 6. Here the CDR3 reads CASSLLAREDEQYF. The CDR3 coding sequence is TGTGCCAGCAGCTTGCTGGCACGGGAGGACGAGCAGTACTTC.

The chain uses TRBV27 and TRBJ2-2, with D perhaps matching TRBD1 or TRBD2 (5 bases each). Trimming shortened V by 6 bases and J by 4 bases, and 12 bases separated the two germline ends. CDR3 size: 14 residues. CDR1 and CDR2 (germline): MNHEY, SMNVEV (reference sequence). As DNA, the CDR3 is TGTGCCAGCAGATGGGGCGCGGGCACCGGGGAGCTGTTTTTT. Translated, it gives CASRWGAGTGELFF.

This clone was seen just once. The rearrangement joins TRBV6-6 to TRBJ2-3, with TRBD2 identical over 8 bases. The length of the CDR3 is 16 residues. Trimming cost V 2 bases and J 2 bases; bases outside gene matches: 6. Germline V gene data show CDR1 as MNHNY and CDR2 as SVGAGI (reference sequence). The CDR3: CASSYGQTSDTDTQYF. In nucleotides, the CDR3 is TGTGCCAGCAGTTACGGGCAGACTAGCGACACAGATACGCAGTATTTT.

The V gene is TRBV11-2, the J gene TRBJ2-3; no clear D. The V end lost 5 bases, the J end lost 0 bases, and 6 bases lay between the germline ends. The CDR3 consists of 13 residues. Germline lookup yields CDR1 SGHAT and CDR2 FQNNGV. The CDR3 protein is CASSPFSTDTQYF. DNA of the CDR3: TGTGCCAGCAGCCCGTTTAGCACAGATACGCAGTATTTT.

This clone was seen only a few times. CDR3 DNA sequence: TGTGCCAGCCGGCTAGCGGGAAGACGGAACTACGAGCAGTACTTC. Amino acids: CASRLAGRRNYEQYF. The J gene is TRBJ2-7, the V gene TRBV2; 9 nucleotides line up with TRBD2. CDR3 size: 15 residues. The ends lost 8 bases at V and 3 bases at J; junction bases unmatched: 11. From germline, CDR1 is SNHLY and CDR2 FYNNEI.

The CDR3 coding sequence is TGCGCCAGCAGTCGAGATAATCTCGAGCAGTACTTC. Its translation: CASSRDNLEQYF. V usage is TRBV4-1 and J usage is TRBJ2-7; D is uncertain. The germline CDR1 and CDR2 sequences are MGHRA and YSYEKL. The ends were cut back, 6 bases at V and 6 bases at J, with 12 bases in the middle. This CDR3 region has 12 residues.

The chain links TRBV27 to TRBJ2-1; 11 positions match TRBD2. J lost 8 bases, V lost 5 bases, and 11 bases had no gene match. The CDR3 covers 16 residues. Germline CDR1 is MNHEY and CDR2 is SMNVEV (reference sequence). The CDR3 nucleotides read TGTGCCAGCAGTCGGCCGGAACTAGCGGGAGTGGATGAGCAGTTCTTC. Translated: CASSRPELAGVDEQFF.

The chain carries TRBV5-8 and TRBJ2-2; D is ambiguous. V dropped 0 bases and J dropped 4 bases, with 7 bases sitting between them. This CDR3 is built from 14 residues. Germline CDR1 SGHTS, CDR2 YDEGEE. The CDR3 DNA follows: TGTGCCAGCAGCTTGGCCAGCTTCACCGGGGAGCTGTTTTTT. It is translated as CASSLASFTGELFF.

The V gene is TRBV28, the J gene TRBJ2-1; tentatively, D is TRBD2 (5 bases). Germline lookup yields CDR1 MDHEN and CDR2 SYDVKM. The CDR3 extends over 15 amino acids. Trimming removed 5 bases from V and 4 bases from J, with 15 bases in between. The CDR3 DNA is TGTGCCAGCAGTGAGGACTGGCGGAGGTACAATGAGCAGTTCTTC. Amino acid sequence: CASSEDWRRYNEQFF.

This rearrangement joins TRBV2 to TRBJ2-4; 10 bases line up with TRBD2. J was trimmed by 6 bases and V by 4 bases; bases with no gene match: 6. Germline lookup yields CDR1 SNHLY and CDR2 FYNNEI. The CDR3 length is 15 residues. The DNA for the CDR3 is TGTGCCAGCAGTGGGACTAGCGGACTAGGAAACATTCAGTACTTC. It codes for CASSGTSGLGNIQYF.

CDR3: CASSGAGEAEKLFF. In DNA form, the CDR3 reads TGTGCCAGCAGTGGGGCAGGGGAGGCTGAAAAACTGTTTTTT. This chain uses TRBV28 with TRBJ1-4; D possibly corresponds to TRBD1 (6 bases). The germline V gene has CDR1 MDHEN and CDR2 SYDVKM. V lost 5 bases to trimming and J lost 7 bases, with 14 bases between them. The CDR3 sequence is 14 residues long.

The CDR3 DNA sequence: TGCGCCAGCAGCCGGACAGGGGGGAACACTGAAGCTTTCTTT. Translated: CASSRTGGNTEAFF. This sequence joins TRBV5-1 and TRBJ1-1, with 10 bases identical to TRBD1. Losses at the gene ends were 4 bases for V and 1 base for J; bases not matched to a gene: 1. The CDR3 runs to 14 residues. From germline, CDR1 is SGHRS and CDR2 YFSETQ.

The CDR3 DNA reads TGTGCCAGCAGTGACGATTCCGCGGGGGGTCAGCCCCAGCATTTT. Protein product: CASSDDSAGGQPQHF. The chain joins TRBV2 to TRBJ1-5, with D perhaps TRBD1 (5 bases). V lost 3 bases, J lost 6 bases, and 15 bases lay in between. Germline V lookup: CDR1 SNHLY, CDR2 FYNNEI. This CDR3 is built from 15 residues. The entire variable domain, with the rest obtained from reference TRBV2 and TRBJ1-5, is as follows: EPEVTQTPSHQVTQMGQEVILRCVPISNHLYFYWYRQILGQKVEFLVSFYNNEISEKSEIFDDQFSVERPDGSNFTLKIRSTKLEDSAMYFCASSDDSAGGQPQHFGDGTRLSIL.

V gene TRBV28 combines with J gene TRBJ1-4; no reliable D call. Trimming removed 0 bases at V and 2 bases at J, with 10 bases between. This CDR3 region has 16 residues. From germline, CDR1 is MDHEN and CDR2 SYDVKM. The CDR3 DNA is TGTGCCAGCAGTTTATGGCAGCCGGGCACTAATGAAAAACTGTTTTTT. It specifies CASSLWQPGTNEKLFF.

The CDR3 region has the DNA TGCAGCGCCGGGTGGCAGGGGGACATTCAGTACTTC. This gives the protein CSAGWQGDIQYF. The chain carries TRBV29-1 and TRBJ2-4; the match to TRBD1 covers 7 bases. Per the germline V gene, CDR1 is SQVTM and CDR2 is ANQGSEA. Trimming removed 7 bases from V and 8 bases from J; junction bases left unmatched: 8. The CDR3 is 12 residues long.

The chain recombines TRBV28 with TRBJ1-5, with a possible D match to TRBD1 (5 bases). The CDR3 is made up of 15 amino acids. Trimming removed 2 bases at V and 11 bases at J, with 19 bases between. CDR1 and CDR2 from the germline V gene are MDHEN and SYDVKM. This CDR3 is CASSLEGPPIRTQHF. The CDR3 DNA is TGTGCCAGCAGTTTAGAGGGACCTCCGATTAGAACCCAGCATTTT. The whole variable domain, remainder taken from reference TRBV28 and TRBJ1-5, is DVKVTQSSRYLVKRTGEKVFLECVQDMDHENMFWYRQDPGLGLRLIYFSYDVKMKEKGDIPEGYSVSREKKERFSLILESASTNQTSMYLCASSLEGPPIRTQHFGDGTRLSIL.

This clone was observed a few times. The rearrangement joins TRBV4-2 to TRBJ1-5; D might be TRBD1 (5 bases). This CDR3 has 16 amino acids. Trimming cost V 1 base and J 8 bases, with 18 bases left between them. CDR1 and CDR2 from the germline V gene are LGHNA and YNFKEQ. The CDR3 coding sequence is TGTGCCAGCAGCCAAGCAATCCTCGGGGGTCTGGAGCCCCAGCATTTT. Its translation is CASSQAILGGLEPQHF.

This chain joins TRBV19 and TRBJ2-3; tentatively, D is TRBD2 (5 bases). V lost 6 bases and J 3 bases, leaving 10 bases between the germline ends. The CDR3 sequence is 13 residues long. Germline V gives CDR1 LNHDA, CDR2 SQIVND (reference sequence). CDR3 bases: TGTGCCAGTAGGCTAGCCCAGACAGATACGCAGTATTTT. Translated: CASRLAQTDTQYF.

The chain carries TRBV21-1 and TRBJ2-7. TRBV21-1 is a known pseudogene. This CDR3 comprises 12 residues. The chain's CDR3 is CASSATSYEQYF. The CDR3 DNA reads TGTGCCAGCAGCGCCACCTCCTACGAGCAGTACTTC.

The chain is built from TRBV10-2 and TRBJ2-5; D could derive from TRBD1 or TRBD2 (6 bases each). Per the germline V gene, CDR1 is WSHSY and CDR2 is SAAADI. The CDR3 loop spans 14 amino acids. With 6 bases removed from V and 5 bases from J, the gap between germline ends came to 16 bases. Here the CDR3 reads CASRRSGAAETQYF. For the CDR3, the DNA is TGCGCCAGCAGACGCTCGGGGGCTGCGGAGACCCAGTACTTC.

The V gene is TRBV6-1, the J gene TRBJ2-4; TRBD1 is a possible D gene (7 bases). The CDR3 totals 13 residues. Germline V gene lookup returns CDR1 MNHNS and CDR2 SASEGT. Trimming pared 8 bases from V and 5 bases from J, leaving 13 bases between. Here the CDR3 reads CASGGTEENIQYF. The CDR3 DNA is TGTGCCAGCGGCGGGACAGAAGAAAACATTCAGTACTTC.

The chain employs TRBV18 and TRBJ1-4; D might be TRBD1 (6 bases). Germline values: CDR1 KGHSH, CDR2 LQKENI. The length of the CDR3 is 16 residues. V was pared by 4 bases and J by 3 bases, with 15 bases between. In DNA form, the CDR3 reads TGTGCCAGCTCACGGTCGAAGGGGGAGTCTAATGAAAAACTGTTTTTT. Its protein product is CASSRSKGESNEKLFF.

On this clone: The junction departs from the called germline gene at one end, perhaps through a read error. CDR3 residues: CASSLDGGGSEKLFF. The CDR3 bases are TGTGCTAGCAGCTTAGACGGGGGAGGGAGTGAAAAACTGTTTTTT. This chain joins TRBV7-7 and TRBJ1-4; D might be TRBD1 (5 bases). Germline V gives CDR1 SSHAT, CDR2 FNYEAQ (reference sequence). CDR3 size: 15 residues.

The rearrangement joins TRBV29-1 to TRBJ2-3, with TRBD1 matching over 8 bases. The CDR3 spans 14 residues. The V gene's germline CDR1 is SQVTM and CDR2 ANQGSEA. The ends lost 6 bases at V and 3 bases at J; junction bases unmatched: 8. The CDR3 DNA is TGCAGCGTAGCGACAGGGGCAGGAACAGATACGCAGTATTTT. It codes for CSVATGAGTDTQYF.

The V and J genes are TRBV6-1 and TRBJ1-5; 8 bases agree with TRBD1. In germline, CDR1 is MNHNS, CDR2 SASEGT. Trimming took 6 bases from V and 7 from J; bases not matched to a gene: 11. The CDR3 length is 15 residues. The CDR3 sequence is CASRPVQGAQQPQHF. CDR3 DNA sequence: TGTGCCAGCAGGCCGGTCCAGGGGGCCCAACAGCCCCAGCATTTT.

This clone was detected only a few times. The rearrangement links TRBV7-2 to TRBJ1-3; TRBD1 agrees at 7 bases. From germline, CDR1 is SGHTA and CDR2 FQGNSA. V shed 5 bases and J 0 bases; nucleotides not matched to a gene: 4. CDR3 length: 15 amino acids. The chain's CDR3 is CASSPWDSSGNTIYF. CDR3 in DNA: TGTGCCAGCAGCCCCTGGGACAGCTCTGGAAACACCATATATTTT.

This clone was observed a single time. The chain uses TRBV9 and TRBJ2-3, with unresolved D. Trimming took off 0 bases at V and 6 bases at J, with 17 bases between the two ends. The CDR3 is 16 amino acids. CDR1 SGDLS and CDR2 YYNGEE come from the germline V gene. CDR3 nucleotide sequence: TGTGCCAGCAGCGTAGAGAGATACCCGGACCGCGATACGCAGTATTTT. Translation gives CASSVERYPDRDTQYF.

V and J are TRBV7-6 and TRBJ1-6, with TRBD1 as a possible D gene (5 bases). From germline, CDR1 is SGHVS and CDR2 FNYEAQ. There are 15 residues in the CDR3. V was pared by 3 bases and J by 2 bases, with 8 bases between. The CDR3, as DNA: TGTGCCAGCAGCTTGGGAGGGGCCTATAATTCACCCCTCCACTTT. It encodes CASSLGGAYNSPLHF.

The gene calls are TRBV27 and TRBJ2-2; D is undetermined. Germline V lookup: CDR1 MNHEY, CDR2 SMNVEV (reference sequence). The CDR3 is 15 residues long. The ends were cut back, 5 bases at V and 0 bases at J, with 10 bases in the middle. CDR3 bases: TGTGCCAGCAGTCCCCAGGTGGCGAACACCGGGGAGCTGTTTTTT. This translates into CASSPQVANTGELFF.

This chain links TRBV15 with TRBJ1-2; unclear D gene. V lost 0 bases and J 8 bases, leaving 13 bases between the germline ends. Germline V gene lookup returns CDR1 LNHNV and CDR2 YYDKDF (reference sequence). The CDR3 contains 14 residues. CDR3 sequence reads: CATSRELTSNGYTF. The CDR3 DNA reads as TGTGCCACCAGCAGAGAGTTAACCTCTAACGGCTACACCTTC.